Below, 16 T cell receptor beta chains from the same sample are listed, as sequenced in a study of prognosis after radiotherapy for stage I lung cancer. The genomic DNA TCR beta CDR3 region underwent two rounds of multiplex PCR. Gene-specific TRBV and TRBJ primers were used in PCR round one. TCRdb analysed the multiplex PCR reads with MiXCR anew, one entry per CDR3 protein. Of some 15,000 distinct CDR3 sequences in the sample, 25% to 35% are singletons; the top ten hold 10% to 12%. Sequencing was performed on PBMCs, taken before or after stereotactic body radiation therapy (not recorded which). The source of these receptors is a donor older than 45 with non-small cell lung cancer.

This clonotype was recorded at least ten times. This chain links TRBV12-3 or TRBV12-4 with TRBJ2-5, with 9 bases matching TRBD2. This CDR3 has 16 amino acids. V shed 7 bases and J 7 bases; nucleotides not matched to a gene: 16. The CDR3 region is CASISPREGAQGTQYF. In nucleotides, the CDR3 is TGTGCCAGCATTTCCCCGCGGGAGGGGGCGCAGGGGACCCAGTACTTC.

This clonotype was seen many times. This chain links TRBV5-1 with TRBJ2-5, with 14 bases that match TRBD2. CDR1 and CDR2 (germline): SGHRS, YFSETQ. V was pared by 4 bases and J by 5 bases, with 7 bases of the junction left unmatched. The CDR3 length is 16 residues. CDR3 amino acids: CASSTTGTSGSETQYF. The CDR3 DNA reads TGCGCCAGCAGCACAACCGGGACTAGCGGGAGCGAGACCCAGTACTTC.

This clonotype has a count of ten or more. V and J are TRBV14 and TRBJ2-7; the D call may be TRBD1 or TRBD2 (5 bases each). The V end was cut by 1 base, the J end by 3 bases, with 13 bases between. The CDR3 has 15 residues. The germline V gene encodes CDR1 SGHDN and CDR2 FVKESK. In nucleotides, the CDR3 is TGTGCCAGCAGCCAAGGGGGGAGATCGGGCTACGAGCAGTACTTC. Amino acids: CASSQGGRSGYEQYF.

In its sample, this clonotype was seen a few times. A much larger clone is a single base away; this may be a read error. V usage is TRBV18 and J usage is TRBJ2-1; no definite D call. The CDR3 contains 12 residues. Germline CDR1 KGHSH, CDR2 LQKENI. In nucleotides, the CDR3 is TGTGCCAGCTCACGAGACATGGATGAGCAGCTCTTC. This codes for CASSRDMDEQLF.

Many counts were recorded for this clonotype. The chain combines TRBV9 with TRBJ2-3; 10 positions agree with TRBD2. The germline V gene has CDR1 SGDLS and CDR2 YYNGEE. The CDR3 contains 17 residues. V was pared by 0 bases and J by 1 base, with 5 bases of the junction left unmatched. The DNA for the CDR3 is TGTGCCAGCAGCGTAGCCCGACTAGCGGGTGGCACAGATACGCAGTATTTT. Translated: CASSVARLAGGTDTQYF.

This clonotype showed up many times. The chain is built from TRBV3-1 and TRBJ1-1, with D possibly matching TRBD1 (5 bases). The V gene's germline CDR1 is LGHDT and CDR2 YNNKEL (reference sequence). V was trimmed by 4 bases and J by 4 bases, leaving 16 bases between them. The CDR3 totals 15 residues. CDR3 nucleotide sequence: TGTGCCAGCAGCCCCCGGCCTGGGGGGGGCACTGAAGCTTTCTTT. Its translation is CASSPRPGGGTEAFF.

By proportion, this clonotype is medium-sized. A junction end diverges from the germline sequence, so it may reflect a read error. The chain couples TRBV27 to TRBJ2-7; 8 nucleotides match TRBD2. CDR3 length equals 16 residues. Germline assignment: CDR1 MNHEY and CDR2 SMNVEV (reference sequence). CDR3 bases: TGTGCCAGCAGTCTATCCGGTTGGACTAGCAGCTACGAGCAGTACTTC. This sequence encodes CASSLSGWTSSYEQYF.

In this sample, this clonotype turned up many times. The CDR3 protein is CASSLMGFPEAFF. Written as DNA, the CDR3 is TGCGCCAGCAGCTTGATGGGGTTCCCTGAAGCTTTCTTT. The chain recombines TRBV5-1 with TRBJ1-1; no clear D. Looked up from germline, CDR1 is SGHRS and CDR2 is YFSETQ. This CDR3 has 13 residues. Trimming cost V 1 base and J 6 bases, with 10 bases left between them.

Note on this clonotype: This may be a read error: a much more frequent sequence differs by one nucleotide. The chain is built from TRBV18 and TRBJ1-1, with a weak D call TRBD1 (5 bases). With 10 bases removed from V and 10 bases from J, the gap between germline ends came to 16 bases. Germline CDR1 reads KGHSH; CDR2 reads LQKENI. The CDR3 has 11 residues. The CDR3 sequence is CATLDWGGAFF. CDR3 DNA sequence: TGTGCCACCTTAGACTGGGGGGGAGCTTTCTTT.

A word on this clonotype: One base away lies a much larger clone, so this may be a sequencing read error. The gene calls are TRBV28 and TRBJ1-2; D is uncertain. Germline CDR1 reads MDHEN; CDR2 reads SYDVKM. Trimming took 6 bases from V and 2 from J, leaving 22 bases between them. This CDR3 has 17 residues. This CDR3 is CASSKQRWWGANYGYTF. CDR3 nucleotides: TGTGCCAGCAGCAAACAACGGTGGTGGGGTGCAAACTATGGCTACACCTTC.

This clonotype was counted at least ten times. This chain connects TRBV4-1 to TRBJ2-7; 13 nucleotides line up with TRBD2. Looked up from germline, CDR1 is MGHRA and CDR2 is YSYEKL. V lost 4 bases to trimming and J lost 8 bases; unmatched junction nucleotides: 14. There are 17 residues in the CDR3. CDR3 loop: CASSREVLAGGFQQQYF. The CDR3 DNA reads TGCGCCAGCAGCCGAGAGGTACTAGCGGGAGGGTTTCAGCAGCAGTACTTC.

This clonotype was seen at least ten times. This chain uses TRBV27 with TRBJ1-2, with unresolved D. Germline V lookup: CDR1 MNHEY, CDR2 SMNVEV (reference sequence). The length of the CDR3 is 14 residues. V lost 5 bases and J lost 6, with 16 bases in between. CDR3 in DNA: TGTGCCAGCAGTCCGTCGTCGGCTTTTAATGGCTACACCTTC. Encoded protein: CASSPSSAFNGYTF.

In this sample, this clonotype is medium-sized (0.01 to 0.1%). The chain links TRBV4-2 to TRBJ2-3; D uncertain. The germline V gene has CDR1 LGHNA and CDR2 YNFKEQ. V lost 0 bases to trimming and J lost 2 bases, with 6 bases between them. The CDR3 consists of 14 residues. The CDR3 nucleotides are TGTGCCAGCAGCCAAGACCTTCACACAGATACGCAGTATTTT. Protein product: CASSQDLHTDTQYF.

As to this clonotype: With a far larger clone one base away, a read error is the likely cause. CDR3 nucleotide sequence: TGTGCCACCCAGGACAGTCTTCGAAGGCCGATCTATGGCTACACCTTC. This translates into CATQDSLRRPIYGYTF. This chain connects TRBV6-8 to TRBJ1-2; tentative D call: TRBD1 (6 bases). CDR3 length: 16 residues. The V gene's germline CDR1 is MNHGY and CDR2 SAAAGT. V was clipped by 10 bases and J by 4 bases, with 25 bases between them.

This clonotype was counted ten times or more. The chain joins TRBV2 to TRBJ1-1; D is unresolved. This CDR3 has 14 amino acids. From germline, CDR1 is SNHLY and CDR2 FYNNEI. V was shortened by 8 bases and J by 0 bases, with 13 bases between the two germline ends. CDR3 amino acids: CASRSDTVNTEAFF. The CDR3 DNA sequence: TGTGCCAGCCGAAGCGACACAGTGAACACTGAAGCTTTCTTT.

This clonotype has a count of ten or more. V usage is TRBV20-1 and J usage is TRBJ2-7; D uncertain. In germline, CDR1 is DFQATT, CDR2 SNEGSKA (reference sequence). V lost 6 bases and J 2 bases, leaving 8 bases between the germline ends. This CDR3 region has 11 residues. In nucleotides, the CDR3 is TGCAGTGCCCACAGAGCCTACGAGCAGTACTTC. Translated: CSAHRAYEQYF.